Listed here are 26 T cell receptor beta chains from one sample, sequenced in a study of Ad26.COV2.S vaccination and SARS-CoV-2 variants. Sample treatment: roughly 20 received Ad26.COV2.S at low or high dose, single or two shots; 5 received placebo; per-sample allocation not given. Samples came from day 63 after the first vaccine or placebo injection. Some clones are missing from TCRdb's copy, which holds only in-frame ones; the method was immunoSEQ multiplex PCR. There are approximately 400,000 clones in the sample; roughly 81% occur only once, and 3% to 4% lies in the top ten. This specimen was peripheral blood, taken in a trial of Ad26.COV2.S vaccine versus placebo. The receptors stem from a person aged 18-65 years who received the Ad26.COV2.S COVID-19 vaccine or a placebo.

The J gene is TRBJ1-2, the V gene TRBV10-3; D is unclear. The V gene lost 2 bases and the J gene lost 5 bases, with 9 bases spanning the gap. Germline CDR1 ENHRY, CDR2 SYGVKD. The CDR3 is made up of 13 amino acids. The CDR3 bases are TGTGCCATCAGTGAGGCGACGTCTTATGGCTACACCTTC. It codes for CAISEATSYGYTF.

The genes are TRBV3-1 (or the pseudogene TRBV3-2) and TRBJ2-1; D is possibly TRBD2 (6 bases). CDR1 LGHDT and CDR2 YNNKEL come from the germline V gene (reference sequence). Trimming stripped 0 bases from V and 6 bases from J, with 24 bases between. The CDR3 totals 19 residues. The CDR3 DNA sequence: TGTGCCAGCAGCCAAGATGGGTTTTATGGGTCCCTCGGGGGCAATGAGCAGTTCTTC. Protein sequence: CASSQDGFYGSLGGNEQFF.

CDR3 loop: CASSVAGGTSGARGTGELFF. In DNA, the CDR3 is TGTGCCAGCAGCGTAGCTGGGGGGACTAGCGGGGCCAGGGGGACCGGGGAGCTGTTTTTT. The V and J genes are TRBV9 and TRBJ2-2, with 13 nucleotides matching TRBD2. V dropped 0 bases and J dropped 5; count of bases not matched to a gene: 13. The CDR3 runs 20 residues. Germline V gives CDR1 SGDLS, CDR2 YYNGEE.

The chain uses TRBV10-2 and TRBJ2-7; TRBD2 matches 15 bases. The germline V gene has CDR1 WSHSY and CDR2 SAAADI. This CDR3 region has 16 residues. V trimming: 7 bases; J trimming: 6 bases; junction bases outside the gene matches: 10. CDR3 protein: CASKRTSGRVAAEQYF. CDR3 bases: TGCGCCAGCAAGAGGACTAGCGGGAGGGTAGCCGCCGAGCAGTACTTC.

V gene TRBV12-3 or TRBV12-4 combines with J gene TRBJ1-1, with TRBD1 as a possible D gene (5 bases). Trimming took 6 bases from V and 7 from J, leaving 15 bases between them. The CDR3 is 13 residues long. CDR3 in DNA: TGTGCCAGCAGCCCACGGGACTTTAGTGAAGCTTTCTTT. This sequence encodes CASSPRDFSEAFF.

The V call is TRBV7-2, the J call TRBJ1-5, with a weak D call TRBD1 (6 bases). Trimming cost V 0 bases and J 2 bases, with 8 bases left between them. The CDR3 has 15 residues. The germline V gene encodes CDR1 SGHTA and CDR2 FQGNSA. The CDR3: CASSLARGGNQPQHF. Here the CDR3 DNA reads TGTGCCAGCAGCTTAGCCAGGGGAGGCAATCAGCCCCAGCATTTT.

The chain couples TRBV5-1 to TRBJ1-4; 7 bases line up with TRBD1. V shed 5 bases and J 0 bases; nucleotides not matched to a gene: 7. Germline-derived CDR1 and CDR2 are SGHRS and YFSETQ. This CDR3 has 16 residues. CDR3 in DNA: TGCGCCAGCAGACCCCAGGGGGTCACAACTAATGAAAAACTGTTTTTT. Its translation: CASRPQGVTTNEKLFF.

This clone has just a few counts. The chain couples TRBV9 to TRBJ2-2, with D perhaps TRBD1 (5 bases). Germline CDR1 SGDLS, CDR2 YYNGEE. The CDR3 covers 16 residues. Trimming took 0 bases from V and 4 from J, leaving 13 bases between them. This chain's CDR3 is CASSVGLNQGTGELFF. The CDR3 DNA follows: TGTGCCAGCAGCGTAGGGTTAAACCAGGGCACCGGGGAGCTGTTTTTT.

The chain combines TRBV5-4 with TRBJ1-6; TRBD1 matches at 9 bases. The CDR3 runs to 15 residues. V was pared by 6 bases and J by 7 bases, with 8 bases of the junction left unmatched. CDR1 is SGHNT and CDR2 is YYREEE in the germline V gene (reference sequence). CDR3 region: CASTSQTGGNSPLHF. CDR3 sequence (DNA): TGTGCCAGCACCTCACAGACAGGGGGGAATTCACCCCTCCACTTT.

The chain joins TRBV5-1 to TRBJ1-1; possible D gene TRBD1, 5 bases. Germline V lookup: CDR1 SGHRS, CDR2 YFSETQ. The CDR3 consists of 15 residues. Between the trimmed V and J ends, which lost 2 bases and 5 bases, there was a span of 16 bases. The CDR3 DNA sequence: TGCGCCAGCAGCTTTAAGGACGGGGGGTATACTGAAGCTTTCTTT. Translating it yields CASSFKDGGYTEAFF.

The chain joins TRBV30 to TRBJ1-6, with TRBD1 matching over 11 bases. The CDR3 sequence is 17 residues long. The junction had 13 bases not matched to a gene; V was cut back by 3 bases and J by 9 bases. The germline V gene has CDR1 GTSNPN and CDR2 SVGIG (reference sequence). In DNA form, the CDR3 reads TGTGCCTGGAGGAAGGACAGGGGGCGCTTTGTCGGTTCACCCCTCCACTTT. Translating gives CAWRKDRGRFVGSPLHF.

J is TRBJ1-6 and V is TRBV6-5, with TRBD1 matching over 8 bases. This CDR3 has 15 residues. Trimming took 6 bases from V and 6 from J; bases not matched to a gene: 7. Germline values: CDR1 MNHEY, CDR2 SVGAGI. CDR3 protein: CASRATGASNSPLHF. In DNA form, the CDR3 reads TGTGCCAGCAGGGCGACAGGGGCCAGTAATTCACCCCTCCACTTT.

V and J are TRBV5-1 and TRBJ1-3; tentative D call: TRBD1 (6 bases). Looked up from germline, CDR1 is SGHRS and CDR2 is YFSETQ. V was pared by 0 bases and J by 4 bases, with 14 bases between. The CDR3 extends over 16 amino acids. The CDR3 loop is CASSLAAGAAGNTIYF. The CDR3 nucleotides read TGCGCCAGCAGCTTGGCCGCGGGGGCGGCCGGAAACACCATATATTTT.

The chain couples TRBV18 to TRBJ2-7, with D tentatively TRBD1 (6 bases). This CDR3 is built from 13 residues. CDR1 is KGHSH, CDR2 LQKENI, per germline. The germline V and J ends were trimmed by 2 bases and 4 bases, with 9 bases remaining between them. This CDR3 reads CASSPGQRYEQYF. CDR3 coding DNA: TGTGCCAGCTCACCAGGACAGAGGTACGAGCAGTACTTC. Drawing the rest from reference TRBV18 and TRBJ2-7, the complete variable domain is NAGVMQNPRHLVRRRGQEARLRCSPMKGHSHVYWYRQLPEEGLKFMVYLQKENIIDESGMPKERFSAEFPKEGPSILRIQQVVRGDSAAYFCASSPGQRYEQYFGPGTRLTVT.

V and J are TRBV5-1 and TRBJ2-1; TRBD2 agrees at 8 bases. V shed 0 bases and J 8 bases; nucleotides not matched to a gene: 7. CDR3 length: 15 amino acids. Germline V gene lookup returns CDR1 SGHRS and CDR2 YFSETQ. This chain's CDR3 is CASSLAGRAVDEQFF. In DNA form, the CDR3 reads TGCGCCAGCAGCTTGGCCGGGAGGGCCGTCGATGAGCAGTTCTTC.

The V call is TRBV24-1, the J call TRBJ1-3; tentatively, D is TRBD1 (5 bases). Germline V gives CDR1 KGHDR, CDR2 SFDVKD. Trimming removed 3 bases at V and 0 bases at J, with 17 bases between. The length of the CDR3 is 18 residues. This CDR3 reads CATSDSGPTVNSGNTIYF. The CDR3 DNA reads TGTGCCACCAGTGATAGCGGTCCGACAGTCAACTCTGGAAACACCATATATTTT.

The J gene is TRBJ2-3, the V gene TRBV5-1, with D tentatively TRBD1 or TRBD2 (6 bases each). Between the trimmed V and J ends, which lost 0 bases and 0 bases, there was a span of 11 bases. Germline CDR1 reads SGHRS; CDR2 reads YFSETQ. CDR3 length equals 16 residues. CDR3 region: CASSLGGGGSTDTQYF. The CDR3 DNA reads TGCGCCAGCAGCTTGGGAGGAGGGGGAAGCACAGATACGCAGTATTTT.

The rearrangement joins TRBV12-3 or TRBV12-4 to TRBJ1-2; unclear D gene. The CDR3 sequence is 12 residues long. The ends were cut back, 6 bases at V and 3 bases at J, with 8 bases in the middle. This CDR3 reads CASSLDYYGYTF. The CDR3 region has the DNA TGTGCCAGCAGCCTCGATTACTATGGCTACACCTTC.

This clone was counted a few times. The rearrangement links TRBV20-1 to TRBJ2-7; D may be TRBD2 (5 bases). The V end was cut by 7 bases, the J end by 4 bases, with 11 bases between. The germline gives CDR1 DFQATT, CDR2 SNEGSKA (reference sequence). This CDR3 comprises 11 residues. This chain's CDR3 is CSGFRGYEQYF. The CDR3 nucleotides are TGCAGTGGCTTCCGGGGATACGAGCAGTACTTC.

The chain is built from TRBV10-3 and TRBJ2-3; no definite D call. Germline assignment: CDR1 ENHRY and CDR2 SYGVKD. Trimming pared 2 bases from V and 11 bases from J, leaving 14 bases between. The CDR3 is made up of 13 amino acids. As DNA, the CDR3 is TGTGCCATCAGTGAGGGTATAGGTCACGGGCAGTATTTT. It codes for CAISEGIGHGQYF.

The chain recombines TRBV18 with TRBJ1-1; D is unclear. CDR3 length equals 13 residues. With 1 base removed from V and 9 bases from J, the gap between germline ends came to 12 bases. Germline V CDR1 and CDR2: KGHSH, LQKENI. CDR3 nucleotide sequence: TGTGCCAGCTCACCACTTTCGTCAAGCCAAGCTTTCTTT. Translating gives CASSPLSSSQAFF.

The chain recombines TRBV19 with TRBJ2-1; 8 nucleotides align to TRBD2. This CDR3 is built from 17 residues. V trimming: 2 bases; J trimming: 8 bases; junction bases outside the gene matches: 14. Germline CDR1 is LNHDA and CDR2 is SQIVND (reference sequence). CDR3 amino acids: CASSIKYSGTSSYEQFF. The CDR3, as DNA: TGTGCCAGTAGTATAAAATATAGCGGGACTTCTTCGTATGAGCAGTTCTTC.

The genes are TRBV7-2 and TRBJ2-7; D is possibly TRBD2 (7 bases). Trimming left V 6 bases short and J 4 bases short, with 22 bases between. The CDR3 length is 16 residues. Germline CDR1 is SGHTA and CDR2 is FQGNSA. The CDR3, as DNA: TGTGCCAGCAGACCTCCGGGGGGCTTATCGACTTACGAGCAGTACTTC. Its translation: CASRPPGGLSTYEQYF.

The chain carries TRBV30 and TRBJ1-5; tentative D call: TRBD1 (5 bases). This CDR3 has 15 amino acids. Germline V CDR1 and CDR2: GTSNPN, SVGIG (reference sequence). V lost 2 bases to trimming and J lost 2 bases, with 13 bases between them. CDR3 DNA: TGTGCCTGGAGTTTGGGGGGAGGTGGCAATCAGCCCCAGCATTTT. Translated: CAWSLGGGGNQPQHF.

This chain links TRBV6-4 with TRBJ2-6; D remains unclear. Germline CDR1 and CDR2: MRHNA and SNTAGT. V lost 6 bases to trimming and J lost 0 bases, with 9 bases between them. The CDR3 is 15 amino acids. The CDR3, as DNA: TGTGCCAGCAGCCCGGGCGTCTCTGGGGCCAACGTCCTGACTTTC. This gives the protein CASSPGVSGANVLTF.

This chain uses TRBV10-3 with TRBJ1-2, with 8 bases lining up with TRBD1. The CDR3 has 15 residues. The ends lost 1 base at V and 7 bases at J; junction bases unmatched: 8. Germline V gene data show CDR1 as ENHRY and CDR2 as SYGVKD. The CDR3 here is CAISELGTGGVGYTF. The CDR3 coding sequence is TGTGCCATCAGTGAGTTGGGGACAGGTGGCGTTGGCTACACCTTC.